This T cell receptor beta chain emerged from a study of vaccination and CD4 T cells after COVID-19. Whole-study context: Four females and six males made up the convalescents, two of whom were Hispanic.

Cultured CD4+ T cell DNA underwent sequencing with the Oncomine TCR Beta short-read assay. From the PCR reads, TCRdb called clonotypes with MiXCR, one entry per CDR3 protein. The data show approximately 8,400 distinct CDR3 sequences, about 63% seen once. Study outcomes and limitations: SARS-CoV-2-reactive clonotypes showed a nonsignificant median rise from approximately 21 to 40.

In its sample, this clonotype was seen a few times. The antigen is not known. The CDR3 spans 13 residues. With 5 bases removed from V and 5 bases from J, the gap between germline ends came to 12 bases. Germline lookup yields CDR1 SGHTA and CDR2 FQGTGA. This sample's treatment: roughly ten-day PBMC culture with coronavirus spike peptide pools or control peptides (ViraFEST assay). For ViraFEST, peptide pools expanded antigen-specific T cells, after which the TCRs were sequenced. The PCR-positive dates, March through December 2020, came before the US Alpha, Beta and Delta variants. The sample consisted of CD4+ T cells from blood, cultured in vitro. The TCR comes from a human donor who had recovered from COVID-19. This chain connects TRBV7-3 to TRBJ2-5; either TRBD1 or TRBD2 may fit D (5 bases each). The CDR3 nucleotides read TGTGCCAGCAGCCCAGGGACGGCGGAGACCCAGTACTTC. Amino acid sequence: CASSPGTAETQYF.